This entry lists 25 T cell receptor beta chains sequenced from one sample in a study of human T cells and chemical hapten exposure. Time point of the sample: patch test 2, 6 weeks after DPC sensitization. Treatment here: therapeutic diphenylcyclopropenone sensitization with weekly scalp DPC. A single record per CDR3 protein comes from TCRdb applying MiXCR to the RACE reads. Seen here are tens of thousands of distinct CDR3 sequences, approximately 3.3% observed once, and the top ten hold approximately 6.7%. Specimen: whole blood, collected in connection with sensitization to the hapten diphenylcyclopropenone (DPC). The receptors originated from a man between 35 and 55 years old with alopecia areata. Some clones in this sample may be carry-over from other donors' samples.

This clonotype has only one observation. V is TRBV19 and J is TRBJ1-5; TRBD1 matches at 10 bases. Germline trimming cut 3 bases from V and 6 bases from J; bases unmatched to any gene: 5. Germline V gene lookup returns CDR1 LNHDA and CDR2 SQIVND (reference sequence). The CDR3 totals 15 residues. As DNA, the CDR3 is TGTGCCAGTAGTATGTCCGGGACAGGGGCTCAGCCCCAGCATTTT. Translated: CASSMSGTGAQPQHF. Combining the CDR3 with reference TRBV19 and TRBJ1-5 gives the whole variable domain DGGITQSPKYLFRKEGQNVTLSCEQNLNHDAMYWYRQDPGQGLRLIYYSQIVNDFQKGDIAEGYSVSREKKESFPLTVTSAQKNPTAFYLCASSMSGTGAQPQHFGDGTRLSIL.

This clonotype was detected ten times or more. CDR3 region: CASSPGRDNEQFF. The CDR3 nucleotides are TGTGCCAGCTCACCAGGTCGGGACAATGAGCAGTTCTTC. The rearrangement links TRBV18 to TRBJ2-1; D unclear. V was trimmed by 2 bases and J by 5 bases, leaving 7 bases between them. Looked up from germline, CDR1 is KGHSH and CDR2 is LQKENI. The CDR3 has 13 residues.

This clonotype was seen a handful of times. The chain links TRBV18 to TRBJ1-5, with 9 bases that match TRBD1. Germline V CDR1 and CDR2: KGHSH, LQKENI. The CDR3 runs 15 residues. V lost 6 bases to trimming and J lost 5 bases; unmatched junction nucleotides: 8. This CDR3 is CASSPGQGYHQPQHF. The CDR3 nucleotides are TGTGCCAGCTCCCCGGGACAGGGCTATCATCAGCCCCAGCATTTT.

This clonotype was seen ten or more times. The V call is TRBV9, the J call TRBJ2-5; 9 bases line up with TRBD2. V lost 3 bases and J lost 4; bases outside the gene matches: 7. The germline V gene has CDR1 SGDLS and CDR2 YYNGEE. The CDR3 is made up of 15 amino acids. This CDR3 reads CASSEVAGVGETQYF. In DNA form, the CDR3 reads TGTGCCAGCAGCGAAGTAGCGGGAGTAGGAGAGACCCAGTACTTC.

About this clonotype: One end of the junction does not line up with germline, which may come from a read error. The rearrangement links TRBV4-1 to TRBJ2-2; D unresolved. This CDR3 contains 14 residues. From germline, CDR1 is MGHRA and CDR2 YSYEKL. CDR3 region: CVSSFGSNTGELFF. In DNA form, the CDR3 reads TGCGTCAGCAGCTTCGGCTCGAACACCGGGGAGCTGTTTTTT.

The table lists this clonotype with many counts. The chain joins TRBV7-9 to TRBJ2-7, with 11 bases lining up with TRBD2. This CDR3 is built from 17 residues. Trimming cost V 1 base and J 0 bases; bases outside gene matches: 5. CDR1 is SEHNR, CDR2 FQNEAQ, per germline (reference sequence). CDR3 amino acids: CASSLGVTSGSSYEQYF. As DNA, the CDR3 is TGTGCCAGCAGCTTAGGCGTTACTAGCGGGAGCTCCTACGAGCAGTACTTC.

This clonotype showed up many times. The CDR3: CASSVGKGQTYEQYF. CDR3 bases: TGTGCCAGCAGCGTAGGCAAGGGACAGACCTACGAGCAGTACTTC. This sequence joins TRBV9 and TRBJ2-7; TRBD1 matches 7 bases. There are 15 residues in the CDR3. Per the germline V gene, CDR1 is SGDLS and CDR2 is YYNGEE. J gave up 2 bases and V 0 bases, and 5 bases lay outside the gene matches.

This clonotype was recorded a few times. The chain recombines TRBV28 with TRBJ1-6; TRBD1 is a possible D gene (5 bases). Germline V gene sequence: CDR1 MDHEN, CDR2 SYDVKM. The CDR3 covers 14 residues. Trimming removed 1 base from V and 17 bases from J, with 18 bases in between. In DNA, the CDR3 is TGTGCCAGCAGTTTATCCTCTCAGGGTGGTTTAGTCCACTTT. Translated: CASSLSSQGGLVHF.

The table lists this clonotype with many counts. CDR3 nucleotide sequence: TGTGCCAGCAGGACAGGGGAGACCTACAATGAGCAGTTCTTC. This encodes CASRTGETYNEQFF. The chain joins TRBV2 to TRBJ2-1; 8 nucleotides match TRBD1. The CDR3 spans 14 residues. The V and J ends lost 6 bases and 2 bases, in that order; junction bases with no gene match: 3. The germline V gene encodes CDR1 SNHLY and CDR2 FYNNEI.

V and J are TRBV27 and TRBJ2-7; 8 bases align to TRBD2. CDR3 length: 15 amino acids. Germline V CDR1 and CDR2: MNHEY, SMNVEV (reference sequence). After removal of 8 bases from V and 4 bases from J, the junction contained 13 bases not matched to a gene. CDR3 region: CASSWGRGAVYEQYF. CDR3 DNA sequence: TGTGCCAGCTCTTGGGGGCGGGGGGCGGTGTACGAGCAGTACTTC.

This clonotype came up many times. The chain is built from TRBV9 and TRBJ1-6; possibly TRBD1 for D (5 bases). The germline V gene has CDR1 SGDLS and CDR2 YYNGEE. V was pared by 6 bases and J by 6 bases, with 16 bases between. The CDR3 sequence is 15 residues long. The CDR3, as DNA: TGTGCCAGCAACGAGGGGCATACAACTAATTCACCCCTCCACTTT. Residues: CASNEGHTTNSPLHF.

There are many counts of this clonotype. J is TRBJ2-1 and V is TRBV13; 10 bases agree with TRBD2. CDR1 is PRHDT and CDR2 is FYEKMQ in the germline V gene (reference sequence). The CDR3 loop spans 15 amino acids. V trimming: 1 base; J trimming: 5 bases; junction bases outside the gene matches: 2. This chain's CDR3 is CASSLELAGNNEQFF. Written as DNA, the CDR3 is TGTGCCAGCAGCTTAGAACTAGCGGGGAACAATGAGCAGTTCTTC.

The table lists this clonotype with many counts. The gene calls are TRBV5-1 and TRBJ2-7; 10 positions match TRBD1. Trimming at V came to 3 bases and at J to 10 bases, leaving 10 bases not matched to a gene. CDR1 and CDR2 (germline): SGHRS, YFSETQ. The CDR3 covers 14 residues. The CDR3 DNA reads TGCGCCAGCAGCTCCCGGGACAGGGGTTTTGAACAGTACTTC. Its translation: CASSSRDRGFEQYF.

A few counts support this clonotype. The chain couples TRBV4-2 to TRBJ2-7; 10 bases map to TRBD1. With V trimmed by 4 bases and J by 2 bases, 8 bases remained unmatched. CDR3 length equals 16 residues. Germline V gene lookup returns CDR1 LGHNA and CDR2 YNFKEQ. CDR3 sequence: CASSRNTGTGAYEQYF. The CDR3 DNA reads TGTGCCAGCAGCCGAAACACCGGGACAGGGGCCTACGAGCAGTACTTC.

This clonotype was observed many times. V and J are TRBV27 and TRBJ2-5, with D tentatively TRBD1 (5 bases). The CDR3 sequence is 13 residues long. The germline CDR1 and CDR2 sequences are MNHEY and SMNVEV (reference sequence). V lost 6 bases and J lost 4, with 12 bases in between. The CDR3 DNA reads TGTGCCAGCAGATCAGGGCTCGGAGAGACCCAGTACTTC. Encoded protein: CASRSGLGETQYF.

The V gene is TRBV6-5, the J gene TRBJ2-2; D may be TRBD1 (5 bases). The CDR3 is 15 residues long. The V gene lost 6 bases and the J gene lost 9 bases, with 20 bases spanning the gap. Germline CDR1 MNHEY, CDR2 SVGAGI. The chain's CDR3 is CASSPMGRQGRELFF. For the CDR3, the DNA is TGTGCCAGCAGCCCTATGGGCCGTCAGGGCCGGGAGCTGTTTTTT.

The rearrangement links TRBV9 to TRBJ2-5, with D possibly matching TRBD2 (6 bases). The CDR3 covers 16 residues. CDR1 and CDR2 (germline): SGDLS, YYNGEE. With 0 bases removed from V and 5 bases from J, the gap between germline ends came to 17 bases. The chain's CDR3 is CASSVGVGRTSETQYF. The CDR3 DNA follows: TGTGCCAGCAGCGTAGGTGTTGGGAGGACTTCGGAGACCCAGTACTTC.

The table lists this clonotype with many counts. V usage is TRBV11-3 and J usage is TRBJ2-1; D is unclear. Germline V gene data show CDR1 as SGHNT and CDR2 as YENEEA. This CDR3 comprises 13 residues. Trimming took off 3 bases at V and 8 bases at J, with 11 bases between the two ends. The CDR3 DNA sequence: TGTGCCAGCAGCTTCGGTCCCTTGGATGAGCAGTTCTTC. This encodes CASSFGPLDEQFF.

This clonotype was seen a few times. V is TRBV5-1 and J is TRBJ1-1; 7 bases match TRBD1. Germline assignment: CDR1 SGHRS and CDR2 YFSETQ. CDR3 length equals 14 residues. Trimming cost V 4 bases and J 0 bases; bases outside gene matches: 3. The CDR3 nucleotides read TGCGCCAGCAGCCAGGGGGACATGAACACTGAAGCTTTCTTT. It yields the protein CASSQGDMNTEAFF.

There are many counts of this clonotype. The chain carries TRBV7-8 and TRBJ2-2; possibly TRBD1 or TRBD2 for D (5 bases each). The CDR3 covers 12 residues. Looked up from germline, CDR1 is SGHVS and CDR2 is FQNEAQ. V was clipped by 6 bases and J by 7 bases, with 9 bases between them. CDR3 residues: CASSRGDGELFF. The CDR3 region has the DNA TGTGCCAGCAGTCGAGGGGACGGGGAGCTGTTTTTT.

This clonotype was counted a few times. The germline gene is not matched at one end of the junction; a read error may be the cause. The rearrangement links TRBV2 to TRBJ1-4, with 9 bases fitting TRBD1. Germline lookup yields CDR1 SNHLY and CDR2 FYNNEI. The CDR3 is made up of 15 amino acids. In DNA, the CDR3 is TGTGCCACCAGTAACAGGGGGCTCCAGGGTGAAAAACTGTTTTTT. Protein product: CATSNRGLQGEKLFF.

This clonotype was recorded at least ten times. CDR3 residues: CSARPDGKQYF. The CDR3 region has the DNA TGCAGTGCTCGCCCGGACGGGAAGCAGTACTTC. The V and J genes are TRBV20-1 and TRBJ2-7; tentatively, D is TRBD2 (5 bases). Per germline, CDR1 DFQATT and CDR2 SNEGSKA (reference sequence). CDR3 length equals 11 residues. V was shortened by 5 bases and J by 8 bases, with 13 bases between the two germline ends.

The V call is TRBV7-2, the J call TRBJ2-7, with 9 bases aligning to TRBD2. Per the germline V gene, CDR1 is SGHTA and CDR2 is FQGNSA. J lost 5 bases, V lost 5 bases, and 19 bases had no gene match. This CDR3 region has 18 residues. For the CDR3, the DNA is TGTGCCAGCAGCCCCGGGGGGCTAGCGGGGCCCTCCGGGAACGAGCAGTACTTC. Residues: CASSPGGLAGPSGNEQYF.

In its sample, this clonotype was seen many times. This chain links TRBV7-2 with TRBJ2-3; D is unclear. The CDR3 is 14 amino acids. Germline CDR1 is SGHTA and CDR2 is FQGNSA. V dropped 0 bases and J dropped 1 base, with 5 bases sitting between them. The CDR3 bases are TGTGCCAGCAGCTTAGCGGTCCGCACAGATACGCAGTATTTT. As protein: CASSLAVRTDTQYF. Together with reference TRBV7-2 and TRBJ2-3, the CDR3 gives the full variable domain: GAGVSQSPSNKVTEKGKDVELRCDPISGHTALYWYRQSLGQGLEFLIYFQGNSAPDKSGLPSDRFSAERTGGSVSTLTIQRTQQEDSAVYLCASSLAVRTDTQYFGPGTRLTVL.

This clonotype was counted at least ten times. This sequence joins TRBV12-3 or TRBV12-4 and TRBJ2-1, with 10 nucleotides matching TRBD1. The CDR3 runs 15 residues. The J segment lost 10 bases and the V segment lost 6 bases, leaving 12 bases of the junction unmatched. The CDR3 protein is CASSVPGTGVGEQFF. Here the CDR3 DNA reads TGTGCCAGCAGCGTTCCCGGGACAGGGGTTGGGGAGCAGTTCTTC.